These 25 T cell receptor beta chains share one sample of origin, sequenced in a study of blood T cell repertoires in COVID-19. The table came from immunoSEQ multiplex PCR; TCRdb's copy has only in-frame clones and leaves some out. The sample shows under 150,000 clones, approximately 84% of them seen only once. The specimen was peripheral blood. Receptors were obtained from a human donor in a cohort sampled during active COVID-19.

The chain uses TRBV3-1 (or the pseudogene TRBV3-2) and TRBJ2-5; D is ambiguous. CDR3 size: 11 residues. Germline assignment: CDR1 LGHDT and CDR2 YNNKEL (reference sequence). V lost 2 bases, J lost 7 bases, and 5 bases lay in between. The CDR3 region has the DNA TGTGCCAGCAGCCAAATGGCGACCCAGTACTTC. This codes for CASSQMATQYF.

The chain combines TRBV15 with TRBJ1-2; D gene uncertain. CDR1 is LNHNV, CDR2 YYDKDF, per germline (reference sequence). The ends were cut back, 3 bases at V and 4 bases at J, with 6 bases in the middle. The CDR3 contains 12 residues. The chain's CDR3 is CATSREGYGYTF. The DNA for the CDR3 is TGTGCCACCAGCAGGGAGGGCTATGGCTACACCTTC.

The chain uses TRBV9 and TRBJ1-3, with D possibly matching TRBD1 (5 bases). The CDR3 runs to 13 residues. Germline lookup yields CDR1 SGDLS and CDR2 YYNGEE. Trimming shortened V by 4 bases and J by 4 bases, and 9 bases separated the two germline ends. CDR3 sequence: CASSLGEGNTIYF. In nucleotides, the CDR3 is TGTGCCAGCAGCCTAGGGGAGGGAAACACCATATATTTT.

This clone was counted a single time. V usage is TRBV11-2 and J usage is TRBJ2-2; 9 positions agree with TRBD1. The trim removed 4 bases at V and 4 bases at J, leaving 7 bases unmatched. This CDR3 has 16 amino acids. From germline, CDR1 is SGHAT and CDR2 FQNNGV. CDR3 loop: CASSSGQGVTTGELFF. The CDR3 DNA reads as TGTGCCAGCAGCTCGGGACAGGGTGTTACCACCGGGGAGCTGTTTTTT.

The rearrangement links TRBV5-1 to TRBJ2-1, with TRBD2 matching 16 bases. V lost 4 bases to trimming and J lost 15 bases; unmatched junction nucleotides: 10. This CDR3 is 15 amino acids long. Germline V lookup: CDR1 SGHRS, CDR2 YFSETQ. The CDR3 nucleotides are TGCGCCAGCAGCCTTGGGACTAGCGGGGGGGCGGTTCTGTTCTTC. Translating gives CASSLGTSGGAVLFF.

The chain has TRBV18 and TRBJ2-7; tentative D call: TRBD2 (5 bases). V was shortened by 0 bases and J by 7 bases, with 10 bases between the two germline ends. Looked up from germline, CDR1 is KGHSH and CDR2 is LQKENI. The CDR3 runs to 13 residues. CDR3 nucleotide sequence: TGTGCCAGCTCACCACCCACGGGCGGGGAGCAGTACTTC. It translates to CASSPPTGGEQYF.

V usage is TRBV5-1 and J usage is TRBJ2-7; 7 bases align to TRBD1. The CDR3 spans 14 residues. Germline assignment: CDR1 SGHRS and CDR2 YFSETQ. With V trimmed by 4 bases and J by 2 bases, 6 bases remained unmatched. The CDR3 DNA sequence: TGCGCCAGCAGCGCCACAGGGGAAGCCTACGAGCAGTACTTC. Translated: CASSATGEAYEQYF.

This clone occurred once. V usage is TRBV7-9 and J usage is TRBJ1-5; D gene uncertain. V was pared by 1 base and J by 1 base, with 11 bases between. The V gene's germline CDR1 is SEHNR and CDR2 FQNEAQ (reference sequence). The CDR3 runs to 16 residues. CDR3 bases: TGTGCCAGCAGCTTAGGAGGAGCGGGGAGCAATCAGCCCCAGCATTTT. Translating it yields CASSLGGAGSNQPQHF.

The rearrangement links TRBV5-1 to TRBJ1-3, with TRBD1 matching over 9 bases. V shed 4 bases and J 6 bases; nucleotides not matched to a gene: 5. The CDR3 consists of 14 residues. The V gene's germline CDR1 is SGHRS and CDR2 YFSETQ. The CDR3 DNA reads as TGCGCCAGCAGCACCGGACAGGGGTTAAACACCATATATTTT. It codes for CASSTGQGLNTIYF.

The rearrangement links TRBV4-2 to TRBJ2-1, with 12 bases identical to TRBD2. Germline V CDR1 and CDR2: LGHNA, YNFKEQ. With 0 bases clipped from V and 5 bases from J, the junction kept 11 bases outside the gene matches. The CDR3 is 19 residues long. In DNA, the CDR3 is TGTGCCAGCAGCCAAGATCGTCTAGCGGGGGGGCCGTCTCACAATGAGCAGTTCTTC. Translated, it gives CASSQDRLAGGPSHNEQFF.

This clone was seen only once. The genes are TRBV9 and TRBJ2-7; tentative D call: TRBD1 (6 bases). Germline V lookup: CDR1 SGDLS, CDR2 YYNGEE. The CDR3 runs 15 residues. Trimming left V 3 bases short and J 5 bases short, with 18 bases between. The CDR3 protein is CASSASGTRGNEQYF. CDR3 nucleotide sequence: TGTGCCAGCAGCGCTTCTGGGACAAGAGGAAACGAGCAGTACTTC. The entire variable domain, with the rest obtained from reference TRBV9 and TRBJ2-7, is as follows: DSGVTQTPKHLITATGQRVTLRCSPRSGDLSVYWYQQSLDQGLQFLIQYYNGEERAKGNILERFSAQQFPDLHSELNLSSLELGDSALYFCASSASGTRGNEQYFGPGTRLTVT.

This chain uses TRBV6-5 with TRBJ2-1; 13 positions agree with TRBD2. The junction had 7 bases not matched to a gene; V was cut back by 8 bases and J by 9 bases. The germline gives CDR1 MNHEY, CDR2 SVGAGI. The CDR3 consists of 14 residues. This CDR3 is CASRTSGGSSEQFF. CDR3 DNA sequence: TGTGCCAGCCGGACTAGCGGGGGATCGAGTGAGCAGTTCTTC.

This chain links TRBV4-1 with TRBJ2-7; D perhaps matches TRBD1 (6 bases). Trimming left V 4 bases short and J 2 bases short, with 15 bases between. In germline, CDR1 is MGHRA, CDR2 YSYEKL. The CDR3 consists of 15 residues. DNA for the CDR3: TGCGCCAGCAGCCTGCAGACAGGACAGACCTACGAGCAGTACTTC. It translates to CASSLQTGQTYEQYF.

The sample holds one count of this clone. The chain joins TRBV6-2 or TRBV6-3 to TRBJ2-1; 15 bases fit TRBD2. Germline-derived CDR1 and CDR2 are MNHEY and SVGEGT. V gave up 6 bases and J gave up 3 bases; unmatched junction bases: 6. This CDR3 comprises 17 residues. CDR3 in DNA: TGTGCCAGCAGCAGAGGGACTAGCGGGGGGTTCTACAATGAGCAGTTCTTC. This codes for CASSRGTSGGFYNEQFF.

Points on this clone: Within the sample, other DNA sequences also encode this same CDR3. The chain recombines TRBV5-4 with TRBJ2-3; TRBD2 matches at 12 bases. The V gene end was trimmed by 1 base and the J gene end by 1 base; junction bases not matched to a gene: 1. Germline V gives CDR1 SGHNT, CDR2 YYREEE (reference sequence). The CDR3 sequence is 16 residues long. The CDR3: CASSLRLAGGTDTQYF. The CDR3 DNA follows: TGTGCCAGCAGCTTGCGACTAGCGGGGGGCACAGATACGCAGTATTTT.

The V and J genes are TRBV19 and TRBJ1-1; D unresolved. The germline V gene encodes CDR1 LNHDA and CDR2 SQIVND (reference sequence). The germline V and J ends were trimmed by 3 bases and 3 bases, with 14 bases remaining between them. CDR3 length: 15 amino acids. The CDR3 sequence: CASSMKRGNHTEAFF. The CDR3 coding sequence is TGTGCCAGTAGTATGAAGCGGGGTAACCACACTGAAGCTTTCTTT.

This clone has a handful of counts. The chain carries TRBV9 and TRBJ1-1; a weak D match, TRBD1 (6 bases). CDR3 length equals 18 residues. Germline loops: CDR1 SGDLS, CDR2 YYNGEE. The V end was cut by 3 bases, the J end by 0 bases, with 21 bases between. CDR3: CASSAQEDSGDMNTEAFF. The CDR3 coding sequence is TGTGCCAGCAGCGCCCAGGAGGACAGTGGAGACATGAACACTGAAGCTTTCTTT.

The chain uses TRBV19 and TRBJ2-3; 12 positions match TRBD2. V dropped 3 bases and J dropped 0; count of bases not matched to a gene: 1. The CDR3 covers 16 residues. The germline CDR1 and CDR2 sequences are LNHDA and SQIVND (reference sequence). The CDR3 sequence is CASSILAGGSTDTQYF. CDR3 DNA sequence: TGTGCCAGTAGTATTCTAGCGGGGGGGAGCACAGATACGCAGTATTTT.

The chain couples TRBV7-2 to TRBJ1-2; D is unresolved. This CDR3 comprises 14 residues. V lost 5 bases, J lost 7 bases, and 17 bases lay in between. Germline V gives CDR1 SGHTA, CDR2 FQGNSA. As DNA, the CDR3 is TGTGCCAGCAGCGTTACCCACGGGTGGAGTGGCTACACCTTC. Translation: CASSVTHGWSGYTF.

The chain is built from TRBV2 and TRBJ2-3; TRBD1 is a possible D gene (6 bases). The CDR3 has 15 residues. The V gene's germline CDR1 is SNHLY and CDR2 FYNNEI. With 6 bases removed from V and 3 bases from J, the gap between germline ends came to 16 bases. DNA for the CDR3: TGTGCCAGCAGGCTGGACAGAACTCAAACAGATACGCAGTATTTT. Protein product: CASRLDRTQTDTQYF.

This clone was detected only once. The CDR3 loop is CASSAGTGWYEQYF. The CDR3 bases are TGTGCCAGCTCAGCCGGGACAGGGTGGTACGAGCAGTACTTC. The chain links TRBV18 to TRBJ2-7, with 9 bases matching TRBD1. The CDR3 spans 14 residues. Germline V gene lookup returns CDR1 KGHSH and CDR2 LQKENI. V shed 5 bases, J shed 4 bases, and the junction held 6 bases outside the gene matches.

This sequence joins TRBV27 and TRBJ1-2, with 7 positions matching TRBD1. With 5 bases clipped from V and 7 bases from J, the junction kept 13 bases outside the gene matches. The germline gives CDR1 MNHEY, CDR2 SMNVEV (reference sequence). The CDR3 extends over 15 amino acids. The CDR3 DNA reads TGTGCCAGCAGTACCCGGACAGGCCGAGGGGGTGGCTACACCTTC. Translated: CASSTRTGRGGGYTF.

The V gene is TRBV3-1 (or the pseudogene TRBV3-2), the J gene TRBJ1-1; D is possibly TRBD1 (6 bases). Per germline, CDR1 LGHDT and CDR2 YNNKEL (reference sequence). V dropped 5 bases and J dropped 8 bases, with 15 bases sitting between them. The CDR3 is 13 residues long. The CDR3 sequence: CASSDLRGREAFF. CDR3 sequence (DNA): TGTGCCAGCAGCGACCTCAGGGGCCGCGAAGCTTTCTTT.

The V call is TRBV3-1 (or the pseudogene TRBV3-2), the J call TRBJ1-6; tentatively, D is TRBD1 (5 bases). CDR1 LGHDT and CDR2 YNNKEL come from the germline V gene (reference sequence). V lost 4 bases and J 11 bases, leaving 12 bases between the germline ends. The CDR3 loop spans 13 amino acids. The DNA of the CDR3 is TGTGCCAGCAGCCTCGGGGGAGGGGCACCCCTCCACTTT. It is translated as CASSLGGGAPLHF.

V is TRBV19 and J is TRBJ2-3; TRBD2 agrees at 12 bases. The junction had 3 bases not matched to a gene; V was cut back by 6 bases and J by 5 bases. This CDR3 comprises 14 residues. Germline V gene lookup returns CDR1 LNHDA and CDR2 SQIVND (reference sequence). CDR3 sequence: CASSLLAGGDTQYF. CDR3 DNA: TGTGCCAGTAGCCTACTAGCGGGGGGAGATACGCAGTATTTT.